The sequence of this T cell receptor beta chain was determined in a study of T-cell memory formation after mild COVID-19. This clonotype has just a few counts. TCRdb recomputed calls from the 5' RACE reads with MiXCR, one row per CDR3 protein. This repertoire shows hundreds of thousands of distinct CDR3 sequences, less than 20% found once; its top ten account for about a fifth. Trimming at V came to 3 bases and at J to 3 bases, leaving 6 bases not matched to a gene. The length of the CDR3 is 15 residues. The germline CDR1 and CDR2 sequences are ENHRY and SYGVKD. V and J are TRBV10-3 and TRBJ2-7; 9 bases are a match to TRBD2. Sequenced input: PBMCs or a T cell subset sorted from them (not recorded which). The TCR was taken from a young man who had mild COVID-19 (a few samples of this study predate the infection). Cell type and time point are not known. This CDR3 is CAISDQASGDYEQYV. Written as DNA, the CDR3 is TGTGCCATCAGTGATCAGGCTAGCGGGGACTACGAGCAGTACGTC.